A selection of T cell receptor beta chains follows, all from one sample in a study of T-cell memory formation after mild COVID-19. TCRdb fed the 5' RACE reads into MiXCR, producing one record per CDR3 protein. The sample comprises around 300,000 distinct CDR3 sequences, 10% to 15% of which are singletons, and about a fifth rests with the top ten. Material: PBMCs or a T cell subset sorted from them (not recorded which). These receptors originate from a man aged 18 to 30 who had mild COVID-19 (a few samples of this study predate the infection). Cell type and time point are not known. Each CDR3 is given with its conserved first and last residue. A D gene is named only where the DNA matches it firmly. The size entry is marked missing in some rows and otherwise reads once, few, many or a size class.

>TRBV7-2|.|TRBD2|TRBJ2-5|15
CASSQEGGAQETQYF
TGTGCCAGCAGCCAAGAGGGAGGGGCGCAAGAGACCCAGTACTTC
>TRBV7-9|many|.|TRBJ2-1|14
CASSLGPRDDEQFF
TGTGCCAGCAGCTTAGGTCCCCGGGACGATGAGCAGTTCTTC
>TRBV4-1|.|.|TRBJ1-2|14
CASSQTSGGRGYTF
TGCGCCAGCAGCCAAACCAGCGGGGGGCGAGGCTACACCTTC
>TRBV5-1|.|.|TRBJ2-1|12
CASSSHTSEQFF
TGCGCCAGCAGCTCGCACACTAGTGAGCAGTTCTTC
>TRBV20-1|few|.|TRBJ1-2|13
CSASPDRSYGYTF
TGCAGTGCTAGCCCCGACAGGTCCTATGGCTACACCTTC
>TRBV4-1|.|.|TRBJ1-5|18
CASSQRGTLGYSNQPQHF
TGCGCCAGCAGCCAGAGAGGGACTCTGGGGTATAGCAATCAGCCCCAGCATTTT
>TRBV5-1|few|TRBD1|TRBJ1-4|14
CASSPGQRNEKLFF
TGCGCCAGCAGCCCGGGACAGCGAAATGAAAAACTGTTTTTT
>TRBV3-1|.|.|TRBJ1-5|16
CASSQDPRAESQPQHF
TGTGCCAGCAGCCAAGATCCCCGGGCAGAGAGTCAGCCCCAGCATTTT
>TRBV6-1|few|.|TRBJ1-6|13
CASSEAGNSPLHF
TGTGCCAGCAGTGAAGCCGGCAATTCACCCCTCCACTTT
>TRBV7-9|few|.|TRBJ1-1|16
CASSPHRRPFPPEAFF
TGTGCCAGCAGTCCGCACCGACGGCCCTTTCCCCCTGAAGCTTTCTTT
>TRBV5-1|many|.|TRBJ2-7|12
CASSQDFYEQYF
TGCGCCAGCAGCCAGGACTTCTACGAGCAGTACTTC
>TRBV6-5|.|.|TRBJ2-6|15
CASSDRWTGANVLTF
TGTGCCAGCAGTGATCGGTGGACCGGGGCCAACGTCCTGACTTTC
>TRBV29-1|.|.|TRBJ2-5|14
CSVEDLLIQETQYF
TGCAGCGTTGAAGATCTACTGATCCAAGAGACCCAGTACTTC
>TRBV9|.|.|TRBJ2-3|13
CASSVGRGDTQYF
TGTGCCAGCAGCGTAGGCCGAGGGGATACGCAGTATTTT
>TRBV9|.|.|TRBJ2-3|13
CASSVAPADTQYF
TGTGCCAGCAGCGTAGCTCCGGCGGATACGCAGTATTTT
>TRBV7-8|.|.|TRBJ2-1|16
CASSLDGTISYNEQFF
TGTGCCAGCAGCTTAGATGGGACAATCTCCTACAATGAGCAGTTCTTC
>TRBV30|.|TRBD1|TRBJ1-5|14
CAYEGQGACQPQHF
TGTGCCTACGAGGGACAGGGAGCATGTCAGCCCCAGCATTTT